This T cell receptor beta chain was obtained from a study of OX40 agonist ivuxolimab in advanced cancers. About the study as a whole: The costimulatory receptor OX40 (CD134) was targeted by ivuxolimab, a fully human IgG2 agonistic monoclonal antibody. Intravenous ivuxolimab was administered to patients every 2 weeks at six dose levels: 0.01, 0.1, 0.3, 1.5, 3 and 10 mg/kg. Of the 52 patients in dose escalation, about 20 had hepatocellular carcinoma, approximately 15 had melanoma, 9 had renal cell carcinoma and 9 had head and neck cancer. In the dose-escalation cohort, about four fifths of patients were male, and the mean age was approximately 60 years with a range of roughly 20 to 79. Prior anti-PD-1, anti-PD-L1 or anti-CTLA-4 therapy was permitted, and checkpoint inhibitors had been received by less than 45% of dose-escalation patients. Partial responses occurred in three dose-escalation patients: two with cutaneous melanoma and one with hepatocellular carcinoma. Peripheral TCRbeta sequencing aimed to test whether ivuxolimab altered TCR sequence diversity and caused clonal T-cell expansion. The monotherapy dose-escalation portion (N of about 57 patients) of the phase I ivuxolimab trial is reported in the paper.

Genomic DNA was extracted from sorted cells for sequencing of the TCRbeta CDR3 region. The immunoSEQ Assay was used for sequencing of TCRbeta CDR3 regions. The source is immuneACCESS, and TCRdb retained only in-frame sequences with V and J called. Part of the clones is not carried over; for the studies checked, unresolved V genes explain less than half of this, and the remainder is unexplained. Across this sample there are roughly 35,000 clones, with about nine tenths seen only once. The ten largest clonotypes hold about 33% of the sample. The trial excluded patients who had a history of autoimmune disease or who were on systemic immunosuppression. In every dose cohort, peripheral blood was drawn for TCR sequencing at baseline, cycle 4 day 1, and cycle 7 day 1. The samples were taken from a phase I, first-in-human, multicenter, open-label dose-escalation trial of ivuxolimab. Adults with locally advanced or metastatic melanoma, renal cell, hepatocellular, or head and neck squamous cell carcinoma were enrolled in the trial. Before TCR sequencing, CD4+ T cells and CD8+ T cells from peripheral blood were sorted into separate populations.

Overall results and qualifications from the work: At doses of 0.1 to 3.0 mg/kg, clonal expansion of both CD4+ and CD8+ T cells in blood was seen between baseline and week 6. Low levels of normalized T-cell clonal expansion were also shown by some nonresponding patients. In the 0.1-3.0 mg/kg groups, partial responders were among the patients with the lowest normalized peripheral clonal expansion, particularly in CD8+ T cells. After ivuxolimab, CD8+ T cells had more expanded clones than CD4+ T cells on average. The antigen specificity of the peripheral T cells that underwent clonal expansion was not determined.

Of note for this clone: Its antigen remains unidentified. No much larger clone is present one base from it, and per-base qualities are unavailable.

This sequence was found in an adult with an advanced solid tumor such as melanoma, head and neck, liver or kidney cancer. The sample here was CD4+ or CD8+ T cells sorted from blood, taken in a trial of the OX40 agonist ivuxolimab.

The DNA sequence reads TGCGCCAGCAGCCAAGGGACCCTAGGGGATGAGCAGTTCTTC. This codes for CASSQGTLGDEQFF. The chain is encoded by TRBV4-3 joined to TRBJ2-1; TRBD1 is a weak D gene call, 5 bases matching. Based on the germline V gene, the CDR1 and CDR2 sequences are LGHNA and YSLEER. The CDR3 contains 14 residues, cysteine and phenylalanine counted. Kept here is only the CDR3 DNA, which spans 42 bases and is read in frame from base 1. Deletion took 1 base off V and 8 bases off J, with a span of 12 bases between the germline ends.